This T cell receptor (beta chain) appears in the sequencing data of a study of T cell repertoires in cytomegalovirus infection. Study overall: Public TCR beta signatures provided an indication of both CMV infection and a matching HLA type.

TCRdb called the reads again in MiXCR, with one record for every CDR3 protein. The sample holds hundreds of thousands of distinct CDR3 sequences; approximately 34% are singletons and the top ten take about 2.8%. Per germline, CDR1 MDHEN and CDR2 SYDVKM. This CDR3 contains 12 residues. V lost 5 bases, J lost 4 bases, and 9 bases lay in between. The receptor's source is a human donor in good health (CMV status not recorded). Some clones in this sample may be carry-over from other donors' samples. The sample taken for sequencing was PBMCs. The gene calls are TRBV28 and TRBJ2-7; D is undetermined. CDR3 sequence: CASSPHVYEQYF. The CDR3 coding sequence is TGTGCCAGCAGTCCACACGTATACGAGCAGTACTTC.